A single sample gave rise to the 26 T cell receptor beta chains below, sequenced in a study of T cell responses to AZD1222 COVID-19 vaccine. TCRdb keeps only in-frame clones here, not all; method: immunoSEQ multiplex PCR. The sample records 150,000 to 200,000 clones, 85% to 90% being singletons. The sequenced sample was peripheral blood, obtained on day 0 of AZD1222 vaccination. The receptors originated from an adult in good health.

This chain connects TRBV6-5 to TRBJ2-5; D uncertain. The V gene lost 8 bases and the J gene lost 1 base, with 11 bases spanning the gap. This CDR3 region has 13 residues. Germline V lookup: CDR1 MNHEY, CDR2 SVGAGI. Here the CDR3 DNA reads TGTGCCAGCCTAAAACAGCTCCAAGAGACCCAGTACTTC. It is translated as CASLKQLQETQYF.

The CDR3 DNA reads TGTGCCAGCAGTTTAGCTCCAAGCTCCTACAATGAGCAGTTCTTC. Its translation: CASSLAPSSYNEQFF. V gene TRBV27 combines with J gene TRBJ2-1, with unresolved D. Trimming removed 2 bases at V and 0 bases at J, with 8 bases between. Germline V gene lookup returns CDR1 MNHEY and CDR2 SMNVEV (reference sequence). CDR3 length: 15 amino acids.

The chain couples TRBV29-1 to TRBJ2-3, with 7 bases matching TRBD1. The J segment lost 2 bases and the V segment lost 6 bases, leaving 11 bases of the junction unmatched. Germline CDR1 is SQVTM and CDR2 is ANQGSEA. This CDR3 is built from 15 residues. CDR3: CSVRRDRALTDTQYF. The CDR3 nucleotides are TGCAGCGTCCGTAGAGACAGGGCCCTCACAGATACGCAGTATTTT.

The V and J genes are TRBV28 and TRBJ1-2; no definite D call. Trimming pared 4 bases from V and 0 bases from J, leaving 3 bases between. The CDR3 has 12 residues. Germline V gives CDR1 MDHEN, CDR2 SYDVKM. CDR3 sequence reads: CASSYTNYGYTF. CDR3 nucleotide sequence: TGTGCCAGCAGTTACACTAACTATGGCTACACCTTC.

J is TRBJ1-6 and V is TRBV5-1; the D is unclear. Germline V gene lookup returns CDR1 SGHRS and CDR2 YFSETQ. The CDR3 extends over 14 amino acids. Trimming removed 4 bases from V and 5 bases from J, with 10 bases in between. CDR3 amino acids: CASSTGTDNSPLHF. CDR3 coding DNA: TGCGCCAGCAGCACCGGAACAGATAATTCACCCCTCCACTTT.

This clone was recorded only once. CDR3 sequence: CASSPLPPRGGSPLHF. The CDR3 nucleotides are TGTGCCAGCTCACCACTCCCTCCCCGGGGGGGGTCACCCCTCCACTTT. The V call is TRBV18, the J call TRBJ1-6; D may be TRBD1 (5 bases). CDR3 length: 16 amino acids. With 1 base removed from V and 10 bases from J, the gap between germline ends came to 17 bases. Looked up from germline, CDR1 is KGHSH and CDR2 is LQKENI.

The chain uses TRBV5-1 and TRBJ2-3, with 13 bases lining up with TRBD2. Germline CDR1 is SGHRS and CDR2 is YFSETQ. The CDR3 covers 16 residues. Unmatched junction bases numbered 6, after V lost 2 bases and J lost 6 bases. The CDR3 spells CASSLRTSGSSDTQYF. The CDR3 nucleotides read TGCGCCAGCAGCTTAAGGACTAGCGGGAGCTCTGATACGCAGTATTTT.

The chain employs TRBV10-3 and TRBJ1-1; possibly TRBD1 for D (6 bases). V was cut by 8 bases and J by 1 base, with 11 bases left in between. CDR1 is ENHRY, CDR2 SYGVKD, per germline. The CDR3 loop spans 13 amino acids. The CDR3 DNA follows: TGTGCCATCGGGGGGGGCAAGAACACTGAAGCTTTCTTT. The encoded protein is CAIGGGKNTEAFF.

The chain joins TRBV19 to TRBJ1-2, with D maybe TRBD1 (6 bases). Trimming pared 6 bases from V and 1 base from J, leaving 12 bases between. The CDR3 sequence is 14 residues long. Germline V gene data show CDR1 as LNHDA and CDR2 as SQIVND (reference sequence). As DNA, the CDR3 is TGTGCCAGTAGCCGGGACACAGATAACTATGGCTACACCTTC. This translates into CASSRDTDNYGYTF. Looking up the rest from reference TRBV19 and TRBJ1-2 gives the full variable domain: DGGITQSPKYLFRKEGQNVTLSCEQNLNHDAMYWYRQDPGQGLRLIYYSQIVNDFQKGDIAEGYSVSREKKESFPLTVTSAQKNPTAFYLCASSRDTDNYGYTFGSGTRLTVV.

The V and J genes are TRBV5-1 and TRBJ1-1; no clear D gene. Germline CDR1 SGHRS, CDR2 YFSETQ. The CDR3 length is 13 residues. Deletions cut 0 bases from V and 8 bases from J, with 11 bases between. The CDR3 DNA reads TGCGCCAGCAGCTTGGCCTTGGACGGGGAAGCTTTCTTT. This codes for CASSLALDGEAFF.

The chain combines TRBV9 with TRBJ2-3, with D perhaps given as TRBD1 or TRBD2 (5 bases each). The CDR3 spans 17 residues. Germline CDR1 reads SGDLS; CDR2 reads YYNGEE. V lost 5 bases and J 0 bases, leaving 19 bases between the germline ends. The CDR3 DNA is TGTGCCAGCAGTGAATTAAGGGGAGCGGCTAGCACAGATACGCAGTATTTT. Translating it yields CASSELRGAASTDTQYF.

This chain connects TRBV19 to TRBJ1-4; tentatively, D is TRBD1 (5 bases). Trimming removed 6 bases at V and 8 bases at J, with 28 bases between. The CDR3 has 18 amino acids. CDR1 and CDR2 (germline): LNHDA, SQIVND (reference sequence). The DNA of the CDR3 is TGTGCCAGTAGAAAAGGACCACAGAGGGGAAGAACCATAGAAAAACTGTTTTTT. It encodes CASRKGPQRGRTIEKLFF.

CDR3 bases: TGTGCCAGCAGCCCGCACTACGAGCAGTACTTC. Translated, it gives CASSPHYEQYF. J is TRBJ2-7 and V is TRBV7-9, with D unclear. Trimming removed 5 bases at V and 3 bases at J, with 5 bases between. The CDR3 loop spans 11 amino acids. Germline values: CDR1 SEHNR, CDR2 FQNEAQ (reference sequence). Full variable domain (missing parts from reference TRBV7-9 and TRBJ2-7): DTGVSQNPRHKITKRGQNVTFRCDPISEHNRLYWYRQTLGQGPEFLTYFQNEAQLEKSRLLSDRFSAERPKGSFSTLEIQRTEQGDSAMYLCASSPHYEQYFGPGTRLTVT.

The rearrangement links TRBV10-2 to TRBJ2-3; D unresolved. The germline V and J ends were trimmed by 2 bases and 1 base, with 7 bases remaining between them. The CDR3 spans 14 residues. Per the germline V gene, CDR1 is WSHSY and CDR2 is SAAADI. Here the CDR3 reads CASSENLGTDTQYF. The DNA of the CDR3 is TGCGCCAGCAGTGAGAACTTGGGCACAGATACGCAGTATTTT.

The chain recombines TRBV24-1 with TRBJ2-5; tentative D call: TRBD1 (6 bases). This CDR3 region has 16 residues. CDR1 is KGHDR and CDR2 is SFDVKD in the germline V gene. Trimming took 4 bases from V and 5 from J, leaving 19 bases between them. CDR3 protein: CATSDLPGQGTETQYF. CDR3 nucleotides: TGTGCCACCAGTGACCTTCCTGGGCAGGGGACGGAGACCCAGTACTTC.

Worth noting for this clone: Other DNA sequences in this specimen translate into the identical CDR3. The J gene is TRBJ2-7, the V gene TRBV28; D gene uncertain. Trimming removed 2 bases from V and 4 bases from J, with 3 bases in between. The CDR3 sequence is 11 residues long. CDR1 and CDR2 (germline): MDHEN, SYDVKM. The DNA for the CDR3 is TGTGCCAGCAGTTTAAGGTACGAGCAGTACTTC. Its protein product is CASSLRYEQYF.

V usage is TRBV28 and J usage is TRBJ2-7, with TRBD1 as a possible D gene (6 bases). The germline V gene encodes CDR1 MDHEN and CDR2 SYDVKM. The CDR3 is made up of 14 amino acids. Trimming cost V 5 bases and J 2 bases, with 13 bases left between them. This CDR3 is CASSPPGQTYEQYF. The CDR3 DNA is TGTGCCAGCAGTCCCCCCGGACAGACCTACGAGCAGTACTTC.

This rearrangement joins TRBV24-1 to TRBJ2-5, with a possible D match to TRBD2 (6 bases). V gave up 2 bases and J gave up 2 bases, with 11 bases separating them. Germline values: CDR1 KGHDR, CDR2 SFDVKD. The CDR3 is 15 residues long. Written as DNA, the CDR3 is TGTGCCACCAGTGATTCCCGACTAGTACAAGAGACCCAGTACTTC. Amino acids: CATSDSRLVQETQYF.

V gene TRBV7-6 combines with J gene TRBJ2-6; 7 nucleotides agree with TRBD1. Germline V gene lookup returns CDR1 SGHVS and CDR2 FNYEAQ. The CDR3 totals 18 residues. The V segment lost 1 base and the J segment 0 bases; nucleotides outside the gene matches: 6. The CDR3 loop is CASSLVGTASSGANVLTF. Here the CDR3 DNA reads TGTGCCAGCAGCTTAGTGGGGACAGCGTCCTCTGGGGCCAACGTCCTGACTTTC.

Comments on this clone: This CDR3 is also generated by other DNA sequences in the sample. This sequence joins TRBV5-1 and TRBJ1-1; D call uncertain. The germline CDR1 and CDR2 sequences are SGHRS and YFSETQ. V gave up 2 bases and J gave up 2 bases, with 1 base separating them. CDR3 length equals 11 residues. The CDR3 reads CASSLNTEAFF. CDR3 DNA sequence: TGCGCCAGCAGCTTAAACACTGAAGCTTTCTTT.

The chain is built from TRBV27 and TRBJ1-1; D is perhaps TRBD1 (5 bases). This CDR3 is 16 amino acids long. Trimming shortened V by 2 bases and J by 0 bases, and 13 bases separated the two germline ends. Germline assignment: CDR1 MNHEY and CDR2 SMNVEV (reference sequence). The CDR3 nucleotides are TGTGCCAGCAGTTTAATGGGCCCAGGGATGAACACTGAAGCTTTCTTT. It encodes CASSLMGPGMNTEAFF.

The J gene is TRBJ1-2, the V gene TRBV19; D possibly corresponds to TRBD1 (5 bases). Germline CDR1 and CDR2: LNHDA and SQIVND (reference sequence). The CDR3 runs 12 residues. V was shortened by 5 bases and J by 5 bases, with 9 bases between the two germline ends. The chain's CDR3 is CASSLQGYGYTF. The CDR3 coding sequence is TGTGCCAGTAGTCTCCAGGGATATGGCTACACCTTC. The full variable domain, in which reference TRBV19 and TRBJ1-2 provide the parts outside the CDR3, is DGGITQSPKYLFRKEGQNVTLSCEQNLNHDAMYWYRQDPGQGLRLIYYSQIVNDFQKGDIAEGYSVSREKKESFPLTVTSAQKNPTAFYLCASSLQGYGYTFGSGTRLTVV.

V is TRBV12-3 or TRBV12-4 and J is TRBJ1-6; D is unclear. The V end lost 2 bases, the J end lost 14 bases, and 13 bases lay between the germline ends. The CDR3 extends over 13 amino acids. CDR3 nucleotides: TGTGCCAGCAGTTTAAGTGCGGCTCTCACCCTCCACTTT. This gives the protein CASSLSAALTLHF.

The V gene is TRBV4-2, the J gene TRBJ1-4, with a possible D match to TRBD1 (5 bases). V lost 0 bases to trimming and J lost 4 bases, with 15 bases between them. Germline V gene sequence: CDR1 LGHNA, CDR2 YNFKEQ. The CDR3 covers 17 residues. The CDR3 sequence is CASSQEGAGALNEKLFF. The CDR3 DNA reads TGTGCCAGCAGCCAAGAAGGGGCCGGAGCCCTTAATGAAAAACTGTTTTTT.

In its sample, this clone was seen once. The chain carries TRBV27 and TRBJ2-2; 8 nucleotides line up with TRBD2. The V segment lost 5 bases and the J segment 5 bases; nucleotides outside the gene matches: 7. Germline V gene sequence: CDR1 MNHEY, CDR2 SMNVEV (reference sequence). CDR3 length equals 15 residues. CDR3 sequence (DNA): TGTGCCAGCAGTGCCCGGGGGGGGTCGACCGGGGAGCTGTTTTTT. Protein: CASSARGGSTGELFF.

The chain carries TRBV20-1 and TRBJ2-7; D gene ambiguous. With 6 bases removed from V and 10 bases from J, the gap between germline ends came to 7 bases. CDR1 and CDR2 from the germline V gene are DFQATT and SNEGSKA (reference sequence). CDR3 length: 8 amino acids. Here the CDR3 reads CSAAPQYV. The CDR3 DNA reads as TGCAGTGCCGCTCCCCAGTACGTC.